The sequence of this TCR beta chain was determined in a study of T cells in Graves' hyperthyroidism and ophthalmopathy. The wider study: The initial diagnosis was the point when peripheral blood was collected, ahead of any treatment. Points from the study as a whole: Most clonotypes expanded in the thyroid (above 0.001) were also present in blood.

The CDR3 regions of TCR beta were amplified from RNA transcripts. The HTBI primer set drove a first-round RT-PCR of the TCR CDR3. TCRdb re-derived calls from the multiplex PCR reads in MiXCR, one entry per CDR3 protein. The repertoire holds fewer than 600,000 distinct CDR3 sequences, about 14% seen once, with over 11% in the top ten. Hyperthyroidism of Graves' type that showed no ophthalmopathy progression within 18 months was stable. Fresh peripheral blood, about 9.9 ml, yielded the PBMCs. In the case of this clonotype: What it recognizes is unknown. Possible read error: a much larger clone is one base away. Here the CDR3 omits its conserved ending phenylalanine or tryptophan, so a read error is the likely source.

The CDR3 has 18 amino acids. V trimming: 1 base; J trimming: 8 bases; junction bases outside the gene matches: 17. Germline CDR1 reads SGHDT; CDR2 reads YYEEEE. Sequencing used blood. The rearrangement joins TRBV5-6 to TRBJ2-1, with 8 bases fitting TRBD2. This TCR was sampled from a woman in her thirties or forties with Graves' hyperthyroidism. CDR3 DNA: TGTGCCAGCAGCTTGCTAAGACTTAGCGGGAAAAACACGGATGAGCAGTTCGTC. Its translation is CASSLLRLSGKNTDEQFV.